This is a list of T cell receptor beta chains from one sample in a study of cytomegalovirus exposure and HLA in healthy donors. Sequenced by immunoSEQ multiplex PCR; TCRdb stores in-frame clones only, minus some. The sample lists tens of thousands of clones; over 85% were seen once. The sample was PBMCs. These TCRs come from a woman aged 25-40 years in good health and CMV-seronegative. Both conserved end residues are part of each CDR3. Fields, in order: J gene, D gene, clone size, V gene, CDR3 protein, CDR3 DNA. The D gene is left open where the match is weak. Only some rows state a clone size, as once, few, many or a class for expanded clones.

TRBJ2-3 | TRBD2 | once | TRBV6-5 | CASSLTAGRDPDTQYF | TGTGCCAGCAGTTTAACGGCCGGGAGGGACCCAGATACGCAGTATTTT
TRBJ1-2 | TRBD1 | . | TRBV7-9 | CASSLDGTATWNYGYTF | TGTGCCAGCAGCTTAGATGGGACAGCCACCTGGAACTATGGCTACACCTTC
TRBJ2-1 | TRBD2 | . | TRBV7-3 | CASSPSGIEYNEQFF | TGTGCCAGCAGCCCTAGCGGGATCGAGTACAATGAGCAGTTCTTC
TRBJ2-2 | TRBD2 | . | TRBV7-2 | CASSLAGLAYTGELFF | TGTGCCAGCAGCTTAGCGGGACTAGCTTACACCGGGGAGCTGTTTTTT
TRBJ2-2 | TRBD2 | . | TRBV30 | CAWRSGGGTGELFF | TGTGCCTGGAGGTCGGGAGGTGGGACCGGGGAGCTGTTTTTT
TRBJ2-2 | TRBD2 | . | TRBV13 | CASSLLRAGANTGELFF | TGTGCCAGCAGCTTGTTAAGGGCGGGAGCGAACACCGGGGAGCTGTTTTTT
TRBJ1-5 | TRBD1 | . | TRBV19 | CASSDRAGMDQPQHF | TGTGCCAGTAGTGACAGGGCGGGGATGGATCAGCCCCAGCATTTT
TRBJ1-1 | . | . | TRBV7-9 | CASSSFRGQNTEAFF | TGTGCCAGCAGCTCCTTCAGGGGACAGAACACTGAAGCTTTCTTT
TRBJ2-3 | TRBD1 | . | TRBV30 | CAWGQGDTQYF | TGTGCCTGGGGACAGGGAGATACGCAGTATTTT
TRBJ1-2 | TRBD1 | . | TRBV4-3 | CASSQERTGGNVGYTF | TGCGCCAGCAGCCAAGAACGGACAGGGGGAAACGTCGGCTACACCTTC
TRBJ2-7 | TRBD1 | . | TRBV7-2 | CASSSTGGAWEQYF | TGTGCCAGCAGCTCGACAGGGGGCGCGTGGGAGCAGTACTTC
TRBJ2-1 | TRBD2 | . | TRBV9 | CASSVGGRASGREEQFF | TGTGCCAGCAGCGTAGGGGGTAGGGCTAGCGGGAGGGAAGAGCAGTTCTTC
TRBJ2-5 | TRBD2 | . | TRBV5-4 | CASSVTSGSKRETQYF | TGTGCCAGCAGCGTCACTAGCGGGAGCAAGAGGGAGACCCAGTACTTC
TRBJ2-1 | TRBD2 | . | TRBV28 | CASTPSGLAGAYNEQFF | TGTGCCAGCACCCCCTCGGGGCTAGCGGGGGCATACAATGAGCAGTTCTTC
TRBJ2-1 | . | . | TRBV15 | CATSRSGGLWNEQFF | TGTGCCACCAGCAGGTCCGGAGGGCTATGGAATGAGCAGTTCTTC
TRBJ2-7 | TRBD2 | . | TRBV7-9 | CASSLVREGPPEQYF | TGTGCCAGCAGCTTAGTGCGGGAGGGTCCCCCCGAGCAGTACTTC
TRBJ1-2 | . | . | TRBV19 | CASSIDFEYGYTF | TGTGCCAGTAGTATAGATTTCGAGTATGGCTACACCTTC
TRBJ2-1 | TRBD2 | . | TRBV6-5 | CATYGPAGGQFF | TGTGCCACCTACGGGCCAGCGGGGGGACAGTTCTTC
TRBJ1-1 | . | . | TRBV6-1 | CASDTGHNTEAFF | TGTGCCAGCGACACGGGACACAACACTGAAGCTTTCTTT
TRBJ2-7 | . | . | TRBV28 | CASSKSREQYF | TGTGCCAGCAGTAAGAGCCGGGAGCAGTACTTC
TRBJ1-1 | . | . | TRBV4-2 | CASSPQGRGGTEAFF | TGTGCCAGCAGCCCCCAGGGGAGGGGCGGCACTGAAGCTTTCTTT